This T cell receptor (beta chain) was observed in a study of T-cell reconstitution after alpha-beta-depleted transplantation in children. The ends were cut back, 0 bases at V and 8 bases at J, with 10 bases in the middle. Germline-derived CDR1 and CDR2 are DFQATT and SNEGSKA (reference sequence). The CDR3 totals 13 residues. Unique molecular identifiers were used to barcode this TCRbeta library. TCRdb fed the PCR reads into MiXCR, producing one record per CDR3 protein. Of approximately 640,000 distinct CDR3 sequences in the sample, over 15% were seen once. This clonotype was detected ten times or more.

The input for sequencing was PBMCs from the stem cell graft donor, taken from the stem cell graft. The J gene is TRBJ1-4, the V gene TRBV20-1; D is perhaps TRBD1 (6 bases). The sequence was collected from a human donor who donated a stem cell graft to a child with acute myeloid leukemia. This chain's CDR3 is CSARDGDIEKLFF. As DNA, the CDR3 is TGCAGTGCTAGAGATGGGGACATCGAAAAACTGTTTTTT.